Following are 13 T cell receptor beta chains from one sample sequenced in a study of T cell clonality in common variable immunodeficiency. Study-wide points: Common variable immunodeficiency TCR beta sequences reportedly had fewer deletions and N-nucleotide insertions.

The antigens of these receptors remain unknown. Profiling relied on immunoSEQ multiplex PCR, and the TCRdb table lists in-frame clones only, not all of them. The sample yields approximately 17,000 clones, without any singletons. Sequenced input: peripheral blood mononuclear cells. The source is a human donor with common variable immunodeficiency.

Regarding this clone: The CDR3 is cut off 3 residues early in the read; its end comes from the germline J gene. The V and J genes are TRBV6-1 and TRBJ2-1; 8 bases line up with TRBD2. The junction had 5 bases not matched to a gene; V was cut back by 2 bases and J by 2 bases. This CDR3 region has 16 residues. Germline V lookup: CDR1 MNHNS, CDR2 SASEGT. CDR3 DNA, as far as it was read: TGTGCCAGCAGTGAACTGCCGGGACTAGCCTACAATGAG. It yields the protein CASSELPGLAYNE. The full CDR3 protein is CASSELPGLAYNEQFF.

This clone was seen a few times. From the germline J gene comes the end of the CDR3, since the read stops 3 residues before it. The V and J genes are TRBV2 and TRBJ2-2, with TRBD2 identical over 8 bases. CDR1 is SNHLY, CDR2 FYNNEI, per germline. J lost 3 bases, V lost 6 bases, and 6 bases had no gene match. This CDR3 is built from 15 residues. CDR3 bases read: TGTGCCAGCAGCCACAGCGGGGGAGACACCGGGGAG. It codes for CASSHSGGDTGE. The complete CDR3 reads CASSHSGGDTGELFF.

Notes on this clone: From the germline J gene comes the end of the CDR3, since the read stops 3 residues before it. The rearrangement links TRBV7-2 to TRBJ1-4, with D perhaps TRBD1 (6 bases). The CDR3 is 14 amino acids. Trimming removed 5 bases at V and 8 bases at J, with 15 bases between. Germline V lookup: CDR1 SGHTA, CDR2 FQGNSA. CDR3 DNA (partial): TGTGCCAGCAGCCACAGGGCGGGTCCGGAAAAA. Translated: CASSHRAGPEK. The entire CDR3 reads CASSHRAGPEKLFF.

For this clone: The read terminates 3 residues before the CDR3 end, so the remaining end is supplied by the germline J gene. The gene calls are TRBV6-2 or TRBV6-3 and TRBJ1-5; D possibly corresponds to TRBD1 (5 bases). This CDR3 has 15 residues. The ends were cut back, 6 bases at V and 2 bases at J, with 14 bases in the middle. The germline CDR1 and CDR2 sequences are MNHEY and SVGEGT. The sequenced CDR3 bases are TGTGCCAGCAGCCGATGGAGGGGCGGCAATCAGCCC. This gives the protein CASSRWRGGNQP. The entire CDR3 is CASSRWRGGNQPQHF.

This clone has a count of ten or more. The DNA read from the CDR3 is TGTGCCAGCTCGTCAACAGGGGATTGGACC. This sequence encodes CASSSTGDWT. The entire CDR3 reads CASSSTGDWTQYF. The chain combines TRBV18 with TRBJ2-5, with 7 bases lining up with TRBD1. Sequencing ends 3 residues short of the CDR3 end; the germline J gene provides the rest. Trimming cost V 6 bases and J 7 bases; bases outside gene matches: 8. The CDR3 is 13 residues long. Germline CDR1 reads KGHSH; CDR2 reads LQKENI.

This clone was seen ten or more times. Read sequence stops 3 residues before the CDR3 end, and the germline J gene provides the missing end. This sequence joins TRBV28 and TRBJ1-5, with TRBD1 identical over 9 bases. The CDR3 spans 16 residues. Germline CDR1 and CDR2: MDHEN and SYDVKM. V shed 2 bases and J 1 base; nucleotides not matched to a gene: 3. The CDR3 is CASSLRGTGSNQPQHF. CDR3 DNA (partial): TGTGCCAGCAGTTTACGAGGGACAGGGAGCAATCAGCCC.

A remark on this clone: The CDR3 end falls 3 residues outside the read, so it is completed with the germline J gene. The J gene is TRBJ2-1, the V gene TRBV5-1; 8 bases map to TRBD1. The CDR3 is 15 residues long. CDR1 and CDR2 (germline): SGHRS, YFSETQ. The trim removed 3 bases at V and 2 bases at J, leaving 4 bases unmatched. The CDR3 sequence: CASSSQGAAYNEQFF. Partial CDR3 DNA: TGCGCCAGCAGCTCCCAGGGGGCGGCCTACAATGAG.

This clone was seen only a few times. The read finishes 3 residues shy of the CDR3 end, and the germline J gene is used to complete it. V and J are TRBV19 and TRBJ1-2; 8 bases match TRBD1. Germline V CDR1 and CDR2: LNHDA, SQIVND (reference sequence). CDR3 length: 17 amino acids. After removal of 5 bases from V and 1 base from J, the junction contained 12 bases not matched to a gene. CDR3 region: CASSPRGNRGINYGYTF. The part of the CDR3 DNA that was read is TGTGCCAGTAGTCCGAGGGGGAACAGGGGGATTAACTATGGC.

This clone was counted between two and nine times. The read comes to an end 3 residues before the CDR3 does, leaving the germline J gene to fill in the end. The chain is built from TRBV19 and TRBJ2-1; 9 bases align to TRBD2. The J segment lost 6 bases and the V segment lost 5 bases, leaving 8 bases of the junction unmatched. Germline CDR1 and CDR2: LNHDA and SQIVND (reference sequence). The CDR3 spans 15 residues. The CDR3 sequence is CASSWGGGDGNEQFF. The sequenced part of the CDR3 DNA is TGTGCCAGTAGTTGGGGCGGGGGGGACGGCAATGAG.

For this clone: The read comes to an end 3 residues before the CDR3 does, leaving the germline J gene to fill in the end. The chain employs TRBV2 and TRBJ2-1; possible D gene TRBD1, 6 bases. The CDR3 runs to 14 residues. The V and J ends lost 8 bases and 4 bases respectively, with 15 bases between them. Germline lookup yields CDR1 SNHLY and CDR2 FYNNEI. The CDR3 here is CASRRRGQYNEQFF. Partial CDR3 DNA: TGTGCCAGCCGACGCCGGGGACAATACAATGAG.

This clone has a count of ten or more. The read halts 3 residues ahead of the CDR3 end, with the missing end drawn from the germline J gene. V is TRBV19 and J is TRBJ2-4; D unclear. Germline CDR1 reads LNHDA; CDR2 reads SQIVND (reference sequence). Trimming pared 3 bases from V and 1 base from J, leaving 7 bases between. The CDR3 has 14 amino acids. CDR3 residues: CASSISLAKNIQYF. Incomplete CDR3 DNA: TGTGCCAGTAGTATTAGTCTTGCCAAAAACATT.

This clone appeared a few times. The read stops 3 residues short of the end of the CDR3; the missing end is completed from the germline J gene. The V gene is TRBV29-1, the J gene TRBJ1-2, with a tentative D call TRBD1 (5 bases). CDR3 size: 11 residues. The germline V gene has CDR1 SQVTM and CDR2 ANQGSEA. Deletions cut 7 bases from V and 4 bases from J, with 10 bases between. The sequenced CDR3 bases are TGCAGCGGAGGGGATGCCTATGGC. Its translation: CSGGDAYG. The whole CDR3 sequence reads CSGGDAYGYTF.

This clone occurred a few times. CDR3 bases read: TGTGCCAGCAGCTTAGAACCAGGGTCTAATCAGCCC. Translation gives CASSLEPGSNQP. Given in full, the CDR3 is CASSLEPGSNQPQHF. The chain uses TRBV11-2 and TRBJ1-5; a possible D gene is TRBD1 (5 bases). The CDR3 end lies 3 residues beyond the end of the read and is filled in from the germline J gene. This CDR3 has 15 residues. Trimming took off 0 bases at V and 4 bases at J, with 10 bases between the two ends. Germline values: CDR1 SGHAT, CDR2 FQNNGV. Variable domain in full (rest from reference TRBV11-2 and TRBJ1-5): EAGVAQSPRYKIIEKRQSVAFWCNPISGHATLYWYQQILGQGPKLLIQFQNNGVVDDSQLPKDRFSAERLKGVDSTLKIQPAKLEDSAVYLCASSLEPGSNQPQHFGDGTRLSIL.